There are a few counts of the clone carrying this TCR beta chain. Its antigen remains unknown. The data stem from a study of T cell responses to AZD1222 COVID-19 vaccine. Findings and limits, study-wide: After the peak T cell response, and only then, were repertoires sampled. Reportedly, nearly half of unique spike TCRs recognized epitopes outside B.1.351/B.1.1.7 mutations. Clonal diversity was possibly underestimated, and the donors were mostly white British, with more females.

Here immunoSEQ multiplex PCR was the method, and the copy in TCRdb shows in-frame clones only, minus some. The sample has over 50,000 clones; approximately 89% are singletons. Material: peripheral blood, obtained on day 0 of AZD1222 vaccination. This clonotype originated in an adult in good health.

CDR3 amino acids: CASSPTGSSYNEQFF. The CDR3 DNA sequence: TGTGCCAGTAGCCCGACAGGGAGCTCCTACAATGAGCAGTTCTTC. The chain is built from TRBV19 and TRBJ2-1; 7 nucleotides match TRBD1. CDR1 and CDR2 from the germline V gene are LNHDA and SQIVND (reference sequence). Trimming cost V 6 bases and J 0 bases; bases outside gene matches: 5. The CDR3 is made up of 15 amino acids.